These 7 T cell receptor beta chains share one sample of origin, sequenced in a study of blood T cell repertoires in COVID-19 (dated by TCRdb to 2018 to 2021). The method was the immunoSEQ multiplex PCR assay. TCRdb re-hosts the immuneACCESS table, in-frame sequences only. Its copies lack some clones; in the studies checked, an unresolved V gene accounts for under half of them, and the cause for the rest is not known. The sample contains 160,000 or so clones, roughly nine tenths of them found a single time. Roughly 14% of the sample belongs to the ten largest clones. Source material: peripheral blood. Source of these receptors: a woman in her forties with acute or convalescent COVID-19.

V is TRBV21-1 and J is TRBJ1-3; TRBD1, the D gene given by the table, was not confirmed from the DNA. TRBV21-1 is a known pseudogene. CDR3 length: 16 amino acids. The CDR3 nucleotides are TGTGCCAGCAACGAAGTGACAGGGGAAGCTGGAAACACCATATATTTT. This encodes CASNEVTGEAGNTIYF.

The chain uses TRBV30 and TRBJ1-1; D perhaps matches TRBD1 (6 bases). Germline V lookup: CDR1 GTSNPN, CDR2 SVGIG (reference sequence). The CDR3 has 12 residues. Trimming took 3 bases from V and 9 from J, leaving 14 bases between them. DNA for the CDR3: TGTGCCTGGAGCCTACAGGGCCGGAAAGCTTTCTTT. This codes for CAWSLQGRKAFF.

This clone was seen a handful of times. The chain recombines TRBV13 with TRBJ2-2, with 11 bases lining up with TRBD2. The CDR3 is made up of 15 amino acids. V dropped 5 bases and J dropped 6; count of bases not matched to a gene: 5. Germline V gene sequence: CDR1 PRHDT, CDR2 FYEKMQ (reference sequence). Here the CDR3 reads CASSVSGRVSGELFF. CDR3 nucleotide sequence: TGTGCCAGCAGCGTTAGCGGGAGGGTCTCCGGGGAGCTGTTTTTT.

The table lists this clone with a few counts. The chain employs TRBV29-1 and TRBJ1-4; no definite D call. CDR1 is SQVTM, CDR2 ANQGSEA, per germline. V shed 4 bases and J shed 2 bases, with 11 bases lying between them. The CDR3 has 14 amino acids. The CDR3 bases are TGCAGCGTTGGGCGAGGAGGGACTAATGAAAAACTGTTTTTT. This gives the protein CSVGRGGTNEKLFF.

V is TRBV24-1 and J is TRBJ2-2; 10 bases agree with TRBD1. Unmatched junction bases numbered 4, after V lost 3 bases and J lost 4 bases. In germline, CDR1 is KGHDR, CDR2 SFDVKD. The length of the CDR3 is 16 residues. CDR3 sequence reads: CATSDRDRGATGELFF. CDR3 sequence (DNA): TGTGCCACCAGTGATCGGGACAGGGGCGCCACCGGGGAGCTGTTTTTT.

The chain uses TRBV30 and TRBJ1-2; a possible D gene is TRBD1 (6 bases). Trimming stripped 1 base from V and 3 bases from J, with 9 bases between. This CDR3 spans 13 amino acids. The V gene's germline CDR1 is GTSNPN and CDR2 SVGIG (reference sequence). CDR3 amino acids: CAWSADRHYGYTF. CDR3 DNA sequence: TGTGCCTGGAGTGCTGACAGGCACTATGGCTACACCTTC.

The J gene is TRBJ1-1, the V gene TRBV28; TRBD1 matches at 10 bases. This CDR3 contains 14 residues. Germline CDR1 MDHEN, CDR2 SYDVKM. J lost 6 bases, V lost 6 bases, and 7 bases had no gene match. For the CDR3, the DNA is TGTGCCAGCAGCCCCGGGACAGGGGTCTCTGAAGCTTTCTTT. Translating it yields CASSPGTGVSEAFF.